These 3 T cell receptor beta chains were all obtained from the same sample, sequenced in a study of cytomegalovirus exposure and HLA in healthy donors. The primer mix had 60 Vbeta and 13 Jbeta primers. Sequenced by immunoSEQ multiplex PCR; TCRdb stores in-frame clones only, minus some. The table has approximately 130,000 clones, approximately 80% seen once. Sequencing input: PBMCs. Receptors originate from a man in his forties in good health and CMV-seronegative.

The chain recombines TRBV5-6 with TRBJ1-2; possible D gene TRBD1, 6 bases. The CDR3 length is 13 residues. V shed 5 bases and J shed 8 bases, with 16 bases lying between them. Germline V CDR1 and CDR2: SGHDT, YYEEEE. CDR3 protein: CASRYTGTRGYTF. Written as DNA, the CDR3 is TGTGCCAGCAGGTACACCGGGACACGCGGCTACACCTTC.

This clone was detected once. This rearrangement joins TRBV9 to TRBJ2-7; maybe TRBD1 (5 bases). Germline lookup yields CDR1 SGDLS and CDR2 YYNGEE. Trimming removed 0 bases from V and 3 bases from J, with 10 bases in between. The length of the CDR3 is 14 residues. The CDR3 region has the DNA TGTGCCAGCAGCGTAGCCGAAGGGGACTACGAGCAGTACTTC. This sequence encodes CASSVAEGDYEQYF.

The chain couples TRBV4-3 to TRBJ1-1; no reliable D call. CDR1 and CDR2 from the germline V gene are LGHNA and YSLEER. CDR3 length: 13 residues. V was clipped by 0 bases and J by 2 bases, with 4 bases between them. This CDR3 reads CASSQDLNTEAFF. The CDR3 coding sequence is TGCGCCAGCAGCCAAGACTTAAACACTGAAGCTTTCTTT.